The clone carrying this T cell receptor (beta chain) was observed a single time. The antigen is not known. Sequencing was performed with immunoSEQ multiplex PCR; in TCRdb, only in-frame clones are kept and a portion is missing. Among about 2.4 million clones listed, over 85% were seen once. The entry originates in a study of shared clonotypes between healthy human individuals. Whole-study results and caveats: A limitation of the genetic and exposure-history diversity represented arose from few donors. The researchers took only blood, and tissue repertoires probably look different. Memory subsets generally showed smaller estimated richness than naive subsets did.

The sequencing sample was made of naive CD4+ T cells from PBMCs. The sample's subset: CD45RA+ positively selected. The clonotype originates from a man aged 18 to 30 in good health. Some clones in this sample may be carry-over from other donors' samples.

CDR3 residues: CASTTRGDRTYEQYF. In nucleotides, the CDR3 is TGTGCCAGCACCACACGAGGGGACAGGACCTACGAGCAGTACTTC. This chain joins TRBV6-5 and TRBJ2-7, with 8 positions matching TRBD1. The length of the CDR3 is 15 residues. Looked up from germline, CDR1 is MNHEY and CDR2 is SVGAGI. With V trimmed by 7 bases and J by 2 bases, 10 bases remained unmatched.